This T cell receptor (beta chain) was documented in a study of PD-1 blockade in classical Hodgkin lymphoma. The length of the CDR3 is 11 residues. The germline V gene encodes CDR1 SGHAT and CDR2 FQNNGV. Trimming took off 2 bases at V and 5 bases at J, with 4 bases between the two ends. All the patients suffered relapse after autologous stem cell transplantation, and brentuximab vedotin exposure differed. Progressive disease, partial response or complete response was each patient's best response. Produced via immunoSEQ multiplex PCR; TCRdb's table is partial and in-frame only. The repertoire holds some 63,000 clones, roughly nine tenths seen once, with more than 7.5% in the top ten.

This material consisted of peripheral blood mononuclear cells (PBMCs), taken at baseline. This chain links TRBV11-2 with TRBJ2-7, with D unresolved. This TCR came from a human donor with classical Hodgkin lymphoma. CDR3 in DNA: TGTGCCAGCAGCTTAAGGGACGAGCAGTACTTC. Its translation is CASSLRDEQYF.